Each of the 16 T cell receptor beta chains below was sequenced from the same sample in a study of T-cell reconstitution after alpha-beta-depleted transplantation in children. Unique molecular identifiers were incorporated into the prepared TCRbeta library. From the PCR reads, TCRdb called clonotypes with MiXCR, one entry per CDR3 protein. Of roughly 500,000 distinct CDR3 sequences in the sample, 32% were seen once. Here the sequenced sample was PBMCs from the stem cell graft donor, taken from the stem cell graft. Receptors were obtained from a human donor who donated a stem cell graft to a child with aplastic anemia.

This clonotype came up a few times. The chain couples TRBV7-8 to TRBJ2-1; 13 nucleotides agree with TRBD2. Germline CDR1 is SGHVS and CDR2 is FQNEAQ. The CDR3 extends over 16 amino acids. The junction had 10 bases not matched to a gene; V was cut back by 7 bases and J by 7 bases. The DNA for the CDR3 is TGTGCCAGCACCATTCACACTAGCGGGAGGGGAAATGAGCAGTTCTTC. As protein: CASTIHTSGRGNEQFF.

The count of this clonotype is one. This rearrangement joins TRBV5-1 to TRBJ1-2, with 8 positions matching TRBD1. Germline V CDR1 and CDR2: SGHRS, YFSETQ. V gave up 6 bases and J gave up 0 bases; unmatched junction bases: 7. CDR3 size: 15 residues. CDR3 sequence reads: CASMMDRDANYGYTF. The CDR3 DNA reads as TGCGCCAGCATGATGGACAGGGACGCTAACTATGGCTACACCTTC. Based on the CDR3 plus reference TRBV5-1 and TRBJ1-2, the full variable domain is KAGVTQTPRYLIKTRGQQVTLSCSPISGHRSVSWYQQTPGQGLQFLFEYFSETQRNKGNFPGRFSGRQFSNSRSEMNVSTLELGDSALYLCASMMDRDANYGYTFGSGTRLTVV.

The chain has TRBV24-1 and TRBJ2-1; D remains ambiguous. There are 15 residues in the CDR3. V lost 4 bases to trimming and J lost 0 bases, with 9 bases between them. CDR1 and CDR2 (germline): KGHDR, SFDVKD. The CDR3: CATSESGSSYNEQFF. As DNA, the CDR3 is TGTGCCACCAGTGAGTCCGGAAGCTCCTACAATGAGCAGTTCTTC.

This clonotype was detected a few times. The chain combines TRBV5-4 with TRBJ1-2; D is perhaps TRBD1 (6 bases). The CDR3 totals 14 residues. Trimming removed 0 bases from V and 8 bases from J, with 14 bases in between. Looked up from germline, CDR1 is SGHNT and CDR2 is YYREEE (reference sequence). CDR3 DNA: TGTGCCAGCAGCTTGGACAGGGAAACTTCGGGCTACACCTTC. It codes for CASSLDRETSGYTF.

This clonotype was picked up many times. The CDR3 DNA follows: TGTGCCAGCAGCTTGAAGGGTAACTATGGCTACACCTTC. It codes for CASSLKGNYGYTF. V gene TRBV12-3 or TRBV12-4 combines with J gene TRBJ1-2, with D hard to call. CDR3 length: 13 amino acids. The ends were cut back, 6 bases at V and 1 base at J, with 9 bases in the middle.

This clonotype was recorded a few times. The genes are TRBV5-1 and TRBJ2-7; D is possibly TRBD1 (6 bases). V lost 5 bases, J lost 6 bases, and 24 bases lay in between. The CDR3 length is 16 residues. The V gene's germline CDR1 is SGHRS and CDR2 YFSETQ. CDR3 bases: TGCGCCAGCAGTGTGGACCCAGGGGAAATCCCTCTCGAGCAGTACTTC. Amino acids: CASSVDPGEIPLEQYF.

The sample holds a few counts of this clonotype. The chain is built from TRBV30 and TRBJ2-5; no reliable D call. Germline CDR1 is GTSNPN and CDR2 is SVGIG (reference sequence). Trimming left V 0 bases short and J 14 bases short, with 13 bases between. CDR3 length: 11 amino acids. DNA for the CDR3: TGTGCCTGGAGTGTACAAGCGAGTAATTACTTC. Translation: CAWSVQASNYF.

The CDR3 protein is CASSQVGAGGLQETQYF. The CDR3 region has the DNA TGCGCCAGCAGCCAAGTCGGCGCGGGAGGCCTCCAAGAGACCCAGTACTTC. This chain uses TRBV4-3 with TRBJ2-5, with 8 bases that match TRBD2. V was pared by 1 base and J by 1 base, with 8 bases of the junction left unmatched. The CDR3 is 17 amino acids. CDR1 is LGHNA, CDR2 YSLEER, per germline.

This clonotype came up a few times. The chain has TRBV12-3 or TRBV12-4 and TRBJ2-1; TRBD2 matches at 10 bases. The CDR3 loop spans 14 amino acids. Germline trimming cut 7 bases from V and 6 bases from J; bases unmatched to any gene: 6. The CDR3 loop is CASNAASGSNEQFF. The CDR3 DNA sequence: TGTGCCAGCAACGCGGCTAGCGGGAGCAATGAGCAGTTCTTC.

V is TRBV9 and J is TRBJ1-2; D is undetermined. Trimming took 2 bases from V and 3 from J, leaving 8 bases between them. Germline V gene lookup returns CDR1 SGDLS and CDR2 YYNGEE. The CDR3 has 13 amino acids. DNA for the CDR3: TGTGCCAGCAGCGTGTCATTTGACTATGGCTACACCTTC. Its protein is CASSVSFDYGYTF.

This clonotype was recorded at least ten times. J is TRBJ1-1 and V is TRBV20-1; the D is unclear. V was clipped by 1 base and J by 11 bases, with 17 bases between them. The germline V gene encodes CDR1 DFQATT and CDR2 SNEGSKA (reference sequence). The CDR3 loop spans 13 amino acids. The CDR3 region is CSARVPDGMKAFF. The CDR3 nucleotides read TGCAGTGCTAGAGTCCCGGACGGTATGAAGGCTTTCTTT.

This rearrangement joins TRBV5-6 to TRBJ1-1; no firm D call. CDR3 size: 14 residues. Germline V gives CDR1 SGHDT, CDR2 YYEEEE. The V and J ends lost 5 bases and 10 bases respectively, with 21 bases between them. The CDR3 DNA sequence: TGTGCCAGCAGTCGGAGGCATGAACCCCCTGGAGCTTTCTTT. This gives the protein CASSRRHEPPGAFF.

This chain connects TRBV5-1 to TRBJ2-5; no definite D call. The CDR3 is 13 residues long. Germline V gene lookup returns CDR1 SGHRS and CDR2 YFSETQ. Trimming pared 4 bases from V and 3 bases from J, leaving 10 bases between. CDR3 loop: CASSPQQKETQYF. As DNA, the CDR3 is TGCGCCAGCAGCCCCCAGCAGAAAGAGACCCAGTACTTC.

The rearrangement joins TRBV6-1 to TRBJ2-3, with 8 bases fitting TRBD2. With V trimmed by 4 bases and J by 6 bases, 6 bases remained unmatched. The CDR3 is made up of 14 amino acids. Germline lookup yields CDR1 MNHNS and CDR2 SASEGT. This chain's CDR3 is CASSVGLGADTQYF. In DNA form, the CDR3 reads TGTGCCAGCAGTGTGGGACTAGGAGCGGATACGCAGTATTTT.

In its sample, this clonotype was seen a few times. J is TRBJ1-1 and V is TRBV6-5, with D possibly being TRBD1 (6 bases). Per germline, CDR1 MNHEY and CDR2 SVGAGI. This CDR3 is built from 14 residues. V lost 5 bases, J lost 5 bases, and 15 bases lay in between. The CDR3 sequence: CASSPGQRWTEAFF. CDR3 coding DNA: TGTGCCAGCAGTCCCGGACAGAGATGGACTGAAGCTTTCTTT.

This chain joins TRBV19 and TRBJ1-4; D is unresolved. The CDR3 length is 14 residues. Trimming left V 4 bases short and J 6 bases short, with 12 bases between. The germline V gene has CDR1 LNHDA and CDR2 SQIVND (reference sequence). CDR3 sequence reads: CASSREPRDEKLFF. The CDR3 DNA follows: TGTGCCAGTAGTAGAGAGCCCCGGGATGAAAAACTGTTTTTT. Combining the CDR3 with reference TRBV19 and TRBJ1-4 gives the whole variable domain DGGITQSPKYLFRKEGQNVTLSCEQNLNHDAMYWYRQDPGQGLRLIYYSQIVNDFQKGDIAEGYSVSREKKESFPLTVTSAQKNPTAFYLCASSREPRDEKLFFGSGTQLSVL.